This TCR beta chain appears in the sequencing data of a study of T cells in Graves' hyperthyroidism and ophthalmopathy. Germline loops: CDR1 SGHTA, CDR2 FQGNSA. The V segment lost 2 bases and the J segment 3 bases; nucleotides outside the gene matches: 3. The CDR3 contains 14 residues. Whole-study results and caveats: Before onset, by a median of approximately 5.9 months, the model predicted ophthalmopathy.

What was amplified from RNA transcripts were TCR beta CDR3 regions. First-round RT-PCR of the TCR CDR3 relied on the HTBI primer set. MiXCR, run by TCRdb on the multiplex PCR reads, gives a single entry per CDR3 protein. The sample gives 690,000 or so distinct CDR3 sequences, 15% to 20% of which show up once; 16% is in the top ten. Details on this clonotype: The antigen remains unidentified.

The blood sample was taken at first hyperthyroidism diagnosis, before any ophthalmopathy symptoms. Sequences were obtained from blood. This chain joins TRBV7-2 and TRBJ2-5; 7 bases are shared with TRBD1. The receptor was isolated from a woman aged 50 to 60 with Graves' hyperthyroidism that later progressed to Graves' ophthalmopathy. CDR3 residues: CASSLQTGEETQYF. The CDR3 coding sequence is TGTGCCAGCAGCTTACAAACAGGGGAAGAGACCCAGTACTTC.